A single sample is the source of the 3 T cell receptor beta chains below, sequenced in a study of cytomegalovirus exposure and HLA in healthy donors. Libraries were prepared by immunoSEQ multiplex PCR; TCRdb keeps only in-frame clonotypes and omits some of them. The table has under 100,000 clones, 95% to 98% seen once; the top ten hold less than 0.8%. The specimen was PBMCs. The source of these receptors is a man younger than 35 in good health and CMV-seronegative.

The chain couples TRBV21-1 to TRBJ1-1; TRBD1 is the table's D call, not checked against the DNA. TRBV21-1 is shown as a pseudogene. The CDR3 runs to 16 residues. Here the CDR3 DNA reads TGTGCCAGCAGCTCACCGGGACATCTGTGGGCCACTGAAGCTTTCTTT. Encoded protein: CASSSPGHLWATEAFF.

The chain employs TRBV21-1 and TRBJ1-1; the D call TRBD1 from the table was never checked on the DNA. TRBV21-1 is a documented pseudogene. The CDR3 length is 15 residues. The CDR3 DNA is TGTGCCAGCAGTCCCAATCTCCAAAAAGGGGGTGAAGCTTTCTTT. This codes for CASSPNLQKGGEAFF.

This chain joins TRBV7-9 and TRBJ2-1; possible D gene TRBD1, 6 bases. Trimming stripped 5 bases from V and 7 bases from J, with 18 bases between. The CDR3 runs to 15 residues. Germline CDR1 SEHNR, CDR2 FQNEAQ (reference sequence). This chain's CDR3 is CASSPRAMRGNEQFF. CDR3 nucleotide sequence: TGTGCCAGCAGCCCCCGGGCCATGAGGGGGAATGAGCAGTTCTTC. The variable domain in full, completed from reference TRBV7-9 and TRBJ2-1, reads DTGVSQNPRHKITKRGQNVTFRCDPISEHNRLYWYRQTLGQGPEFLTYFQNEAQLEKSRLLSDRFSAERPKGSFSTLEIQRTEQGDSAMYLCASSPRAMRGNEQFFGPGTRLTVL.